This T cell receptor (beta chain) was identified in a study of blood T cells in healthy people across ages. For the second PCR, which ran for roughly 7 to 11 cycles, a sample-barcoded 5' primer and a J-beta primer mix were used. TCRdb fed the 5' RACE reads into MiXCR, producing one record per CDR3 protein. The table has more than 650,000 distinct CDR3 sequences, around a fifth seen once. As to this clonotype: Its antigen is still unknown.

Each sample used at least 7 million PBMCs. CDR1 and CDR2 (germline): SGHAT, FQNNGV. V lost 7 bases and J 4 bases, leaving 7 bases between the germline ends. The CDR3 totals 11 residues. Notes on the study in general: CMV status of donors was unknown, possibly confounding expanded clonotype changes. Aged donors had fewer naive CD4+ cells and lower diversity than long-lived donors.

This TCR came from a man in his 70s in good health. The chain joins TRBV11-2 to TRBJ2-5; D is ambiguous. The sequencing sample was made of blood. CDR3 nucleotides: TGTGCCAGCACCGCCCGAGAGACCCAGTACTTC. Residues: CASTARETQYF.